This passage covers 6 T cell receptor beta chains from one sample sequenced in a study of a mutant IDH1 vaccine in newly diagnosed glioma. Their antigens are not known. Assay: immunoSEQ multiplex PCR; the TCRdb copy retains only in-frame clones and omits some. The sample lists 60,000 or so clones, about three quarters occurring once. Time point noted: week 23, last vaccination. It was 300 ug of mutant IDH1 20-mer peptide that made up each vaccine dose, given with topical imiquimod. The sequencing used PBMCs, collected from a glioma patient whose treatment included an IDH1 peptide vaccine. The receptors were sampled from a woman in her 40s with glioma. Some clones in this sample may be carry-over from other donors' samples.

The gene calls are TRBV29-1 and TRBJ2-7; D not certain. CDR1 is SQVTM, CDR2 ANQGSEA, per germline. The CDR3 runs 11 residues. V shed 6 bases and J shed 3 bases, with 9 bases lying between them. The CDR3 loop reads CSVPPGYEQYF. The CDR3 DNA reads TGCAGCGTCCCCCCGGGCTACGAGCAGTACTTC.

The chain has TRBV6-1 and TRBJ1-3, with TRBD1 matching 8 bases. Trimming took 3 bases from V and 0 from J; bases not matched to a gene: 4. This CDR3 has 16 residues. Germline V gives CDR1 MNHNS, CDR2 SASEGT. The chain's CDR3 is CASSDRGLSSGNTIYF. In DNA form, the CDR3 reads TGTGCCAGCAGTGACAGGGGGCTTTCCTCTGGAAACACCATATATTTT.

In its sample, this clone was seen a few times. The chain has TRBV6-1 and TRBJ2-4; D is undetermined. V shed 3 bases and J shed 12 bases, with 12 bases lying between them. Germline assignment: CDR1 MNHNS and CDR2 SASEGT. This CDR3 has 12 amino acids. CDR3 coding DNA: TGTGCCAGCAGTGAGGCGCCAGATAGTCAGTACTTC. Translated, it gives CASSEAPDSQYF.

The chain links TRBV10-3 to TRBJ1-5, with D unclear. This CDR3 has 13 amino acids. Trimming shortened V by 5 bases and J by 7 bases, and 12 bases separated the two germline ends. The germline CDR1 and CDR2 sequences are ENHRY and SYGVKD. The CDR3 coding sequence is TGTGCCATCAGTCCGGGGTTAGGGCAGCCCCAGCATTTT. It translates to CAISPGLGQPQHF.

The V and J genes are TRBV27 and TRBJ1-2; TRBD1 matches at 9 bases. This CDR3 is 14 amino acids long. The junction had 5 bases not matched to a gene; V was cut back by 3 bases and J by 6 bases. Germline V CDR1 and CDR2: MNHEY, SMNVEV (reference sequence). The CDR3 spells CASSFSRTGDGYTF. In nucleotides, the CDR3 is TGTGCCAGCAGTTTCTCCAGGACAGGGGATGGCTACACCTTC.

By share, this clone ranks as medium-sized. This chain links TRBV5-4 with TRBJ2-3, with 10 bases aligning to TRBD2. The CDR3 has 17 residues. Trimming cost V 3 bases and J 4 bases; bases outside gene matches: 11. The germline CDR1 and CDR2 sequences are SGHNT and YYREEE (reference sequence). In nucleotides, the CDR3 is TGTGCCAGCAGCTCGGGGGCTAGCGGGGGAGTCGCAGATACGCAGTATTTT. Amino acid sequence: CASSSGASGGVADTQYF.